The source of this T cell receptor (beta chain) is a study of T cell repertoires in aging, cancer and after chemotherapy. Peripheral blood genomic DNA, not sorted cells or RNA, was the template. The CDR3 loop spans 13 amino acids. Germline CDR1 is MNHEY and CDR2 is SVGAGI. The V and J ends lost 2 bases and 5 bases respectively, with 7 bases between them. This clonotype was recorded a few times. TRB rearrangements spanning V, D and J were amplified using mixed TRB-A/B primers. Each CDR3 protein is one row after TCRdb ran MiXCR on the multiplex PCR reads. This sample has approximately 3,000 distinct CDR3 sequences, with 20% to 25% found just once.

This sequence joins TRBV6-5 and TRBJ1-5; D not certain. The sequence was obtained from a human donor with a solid tumor. Sequencing was performed on blood. CDR3 region: CASSYALDQPQHF. The CDR3 DNA reads as TGTGCCAGCAGTTACGCTCTGGATCAGCCCCAGCATTTT.